This T cell receptor beta chain is drawn from a study of T cell responses to AZD1222 COVID-19 vaccine. Findings and limits, study-wide: Increases in Spike-specific TCR breadth and depth were seen after two AZD1222 doses. Clonal diversity may have been underestimated in mostly white British donors. Along spike, vaccine-associated CD4 TCRs were found throughout, with dominance at 160-218 and 743-854. Seropositive AZD1222 recipients at baseline numbered only 6 or 7.

The CDR3 consists of 17 residues. V was cut by 0 bases and J by 4 bases, with 18 bases left in between. CDR1 MGHRA and CDR2 YSYEKL come from the germline V gene. Concerning this clone: The antigen remains undetermined.

TCRdb keeps only in-frame clones here, not all; method: immunoSEQ multiplex PCR. The repertoire has some 150,000 clones, roughly 85% of them found once; the top ten carry under 8%. This specimen was peripheral blood, taken 28 days after the second dose of the MenACWY control vaccine. The gene calls are TRBV4-1 and TRBJ1-2; maybe TRBD1 (5 bases). The origin of this receptor is an adult who received the MenACWY meningococcal vaccine as a control. Here the CDR3 reads CASSQDRWAGKGYGYTF. CDR3 nucleotides: TGCGCCAGCAGCCAAGATCGGTGGGCAGGGAAGGGCTATGGCTACACCTTC.